The 22 T cell receptor beta chains below all came from one sample that was sequenced in a study of cytomegalovirus exposure and HLA in healthy donors. Produced via immunoSEQ multiplex PCR; TCRdb's table is partial and in-frame only. The sample consists of 55,000 to 85,000 clones, around 93% of them appearing once. The sample taken for sequencing was PBMCs. These receptors originate from a woman under 30 in good health and CMV-seronegative.

The chain employs TRBV21-1 and TRBJ1-3; whether TRBD1, the table's D call, matches the DNA was not checked. TRBV21-1 is termed a pseudogene. The CDR3 is 18 amino acids. CDR3 in amino acids: CASSTGTGVRRSGNTIYF. The CDR3 DNA reads as TGTGCCAGCAGTACCGGGACAGGGGTAAGGCGCTCTGGAAACACCATATATTTT.

The CDR3 nucleotides are TGTGCCTGGAGTGGACTAGCGGGAGGTAGCACAGATACGCAGTATTTT. Protein product: CAWSGLAGGSTDTQYF. The chain uses TRBV30 and TRBJ2-3; 13 nucleotides match TRBD2. The J segment lost 0 bases and the V segment lost 1 base, leaving 1 base of the junction unmatched. The CDR3 extends over 16 amino acids. CDR1 and CDR2 from the germline V gene are GTSNPN and SVGIG (reference sequence). The full variable domain, with the rest looked up from reference TRBV30 and TRBJ2-3, is SQTIHQWPATLVQPVGSPLSLECTVEGTSNPNLYWYRQAAGRGLQLLFYSVGIGQISSEVPQNLSASRPQDRQFILSSKKLLLSDSGFYLCAWSGLAGGSTDTQYFGPGTRLTVL.

This clone was seen just once. The CDR3 sequence is CAISEYVIQETQYF. The CDR3 coding sequence is TGTGCCATCAGTGAGTATGTTATCCAAGAGACCCAGTACTTC. This chain uses TRBV10-3 with TRBJ2-5; D unresolved. This CDR3 is built from 14 residues. Germline V gene lookup returns CDR1 ENHRY and CDR2 SYGVKD. Trimming pared 1 base from V and 1 base from J, leaving 7 bases between.

With respect to this clone: The junction shows a germline mismatch at one end, possibly a read error. This chain joins TRBV5-6 and TRBJ1-3; 8 bases map to TRBD1. Germline V lookup: CDR1 SGHDT, CDR2 YYEEEE. This CDR3 comprises 16 residues. As DNA, the CDR3 is TGTGCCAGCAACGGACAGGGTGACTACCCTGGTAACACCATATATTTT. Its translation: CASNGQGDYPGNTIYF. The full variable domain, its missing parts supplied by reference TRBV5-6 and TRBJ1-3, is DAGVTQSPTHLIKTRGQQVTLRCSPKSGHDTVSWYQQALGQGPQFIFQYYEEEERQRGNFPDRFSGHQFPNYSSELNVNALLLGDSALYLCASNGQGDYPGNTIYFGEGSWLTVV.

The chain combines TRBV6-6 with TRBJ2-5; tentatively, D is TRBD1 (6 bases). V was clipped by 0 bases and J by 5 bases, with 16 bases between them. Germline V gene lookup returns CDR1 MNHNY and CDR2 SVGAGI (reference sequence). This CDR3 spans 16 amino acids. DNA for the CDR3: TGTGCCAGCAGTTACTCGACGCAGGGGTTTTACGAGACCCAGTACTTC. Protein sequence: CASSYSTQGFYETQYF.

The V and J genes are TRBV6-5 and TRBJ1-2, with D tentatively TRBD1 (6 bases). This CDR3 comprises 15 residues. Trimming took off 0 bases at V and 4 bases at J, with 12 bases between the two ends. In germline, CDR1 is MNHEY, CDR2 SVGAGI. This chain's CDR3 is CASSYSNREGYGYTF. The CDR3 DNA reads TGTGCCAGCAGTTACTCGAACAGGGAGGGCTATGGCTACACCTTC.

The chain is built from TRBV6-1 and TRBJ2-7, with D possibly matching TRBD1 (5 bases). Trimming pared 4 bases from V and 5 bases from J, leaving 15 bases between. The CDR3 totals 14 residues. CDR1 is MNHNS and CDR2 is SASEGT in the germline V gene. The chain's CDR3 is CASSAIRVGDEQYF. CDR3 coding DNA: TGTGCCAGCAGTGCGATCAGGGTTGGGGACGAGCAGTACTTC.

The chain recombines TRBV21-1 with TRBJ2-7; the D call TRBD2 from the table was never checked on the DNA. TRBV21-1 corresponds to a pseudogene. CDR3 length: 15 amino acids. The CDR3 coding sequence is TGTGCCAGCAGCAAAGGGGAGTTGTACTCCTACGAGCAGTACTTC. Its protein is CASSKGELYSYEQYF.

This chain uses TRBV29-1 with TRBJ2-1; D is possibly TRBD1 (6 bases). CDR1 and CDR2 from the germline V gene are SQVTM and ANQGSEA. Trimming shortened V by 2 bases and J by 0 bases, and 20 bases separated the two germline ends. The CDR3 runs 18 residues. CDR3 coding DNA: TGCAGCGTTGAACCCCTCCGCGACAGGTGGAGCTCCTACAATGAGCAGTTCTTC. Protein sequence: CSVEPLRDRWSSYNEQFF.

A remark on this clone: At one end the junction does not follow the germline gene, possibly because of a read error. The chain is built from TRBV7-7 and TRBJ2-5; 8 nucleotides match TRBD1. Germline CDR1 and CDR2: SSHAT and FNYEAQ (reference sequence). CDR3 length: 14 amino acids. The CDR3 spells CASSPQGARETQYF. The CDR3 DNA sequence: TGTGCTAGCAGCCCTCAGGGGGCCCGGGAGACCCAGTACTTC.

V usage is TRBV2 and J usage is TRBJ2-7, with D possibly being TRBD2 (6 bases). Germline CDR1 reads SNHLY; CDR2 reads FYNNEI. The V gene lost 6 bases and the J gene lost 6 bases, with 18 bases spanning the gap. This CDR3 contains 14 residues. The DNA of the CDR3 is TGTGCCAGCAGGGCTCCGGGACTCCCCCGCGAGCAGTACTTC. This encodes CASRAPGLPREQYF.

This rearrangement joins TRBV7-8 to TRBJ1-1; 7 bases map to TRBD1. With V trimmed by 4 bases and J by 1 base, 6 bases remained unmatched. This CDR3 spans 15 amino acids. Germline V gene sequence: CDR1 SGHVS, CDR2 FQNEAQ. DNA of the CDR3: TGTGCCAGCAGCTCAAGGACAGGACCGAACACTGAAGCTTTCTTT. This sequence encodes CASSSRTGPNTEAFF.

The V gene is TRBV6-6, the J gene TRBJ2-1; 7 positions agree with TRBD2. Germline V lookup: CDR1 MNHNY, CDR2 SVGAGI (reference sequence). V shed 7 bases, J shed 6 bases, and the junction held 12 bases outside the gene matches. The CDR3 has 15 residues. The CDR3 sequence: CASIQGTSVGNEQFF. In DNA, the CDR3 is TGTGCCAGCATCCAAGGAACTAGCGTGGGCAATGAGCAGTTCTTC.

The V and J genes are TRBV6-1 and TRBJ1-1, with 7 bases fitting TRBD1. V shed 4 bases, J shed 5 bases, and the junction held 4 bases outside the gene matches. This CDR3 comprises 13 residues. Germline V gene data show CDR1 as MNHNS and CDR2 as SASEGT. In nucleotides, the CDR3 is TGTGCCAGCAGTGCCACAGGGGAGACTGAAGCTTTCTTT. This codes for CASSATGETEAFF.

The gene calls are TRBV7-2 and TRBJ2-1; 14 bases align to TRBD2. Germline trimming cut 2 bases from V and 4 bases from J; bases unmatched to any gene: 7. Germline V gives CDR1 SGHTA, CDR2 FQGNSA. There are 18 residues in the CDR3. Written as DNA, the CDR3 is TGTGCCAGCAGCTTAACCGGGACTAGCGGGGGTGGGTACAATGAGCAGTTCTTC. This gives the protein CASSLTGTSGGGYNEQFF.

The chain links TRBV5-8 to TRBJ2-3; D ambiguous. CDR3 length: 15 residues. Germline loops: CDR1 SGHTS, CDR2 YDEGEE. Trimming cost V 2 bases and J 2 bases, with 12 bases left between them. The CDR3 DNA sequence: TGTGCCAGCAGCTTTTATGGAGCCATCACAGATACGCAGTATTTT. Its translation is CASSFYGAITDTQYF.

J is TRBJ2-3 and V is TRBV9; TRBD1 might be the D (6 bases). CDR3 length: 14 amino acids. Trimming cost V 2 bases and J 7 bases, with 14 bases left between them. The V gene's germline CDR1 is SGDLS and CDR2 YYNGEE. CDR3 region: CASSVFRDTNTQYF. In DNA form, the CDR3 reads TGTGCCAGCAGCGTTTTTCGGGACACTAATACGCAGTATTTT.

The chain employs TRBV10-3 and TRBJ2-3; possible D gene TRBD2, 6 bases. The V gene's germline CDR1 is ENHRY and CDR2 SYGVKD. V was pared by 6 bases and J by 1 base, with 14 bases between. The CDR3 totals 15 residues. The CDR3 DNA is TGTGCCATCAGGGGCGGGGAGGAGGGCACAGATACGCAGTATTTT. As protein: CAIRGGEEGTDTQYF.

The CDR3 protein is CAISARTGGKDLKSYNEQFF. CDR3 sequence (DNA): TGTGCCATCAGTGCCCGGACAGGGGGAAAGGATTTAAAATCCTACAATGAGCAGTTCTTC. The rearrangement links TRBV10-3 to TRBJ2-1; TRBD1 matches 10 bases. Trimming cost V 4 bases and J 1 base; bases outside gene matches: 16. The length of the CDR3 is 20 residues. Looked up from germline, CDR1 is ENHRY and CDR2 is SYGVKD.

The V gene is TRBV4-1, the J gene TRBJ2-7, with a possible D match to TRBD2 (5 bases). The V gene lost 0 bases and the J gene lost 7 bases, with 10 bases spanning the gap. The CDR3 has 13 residues. Germline V gene data show CDR1 as MGHRA and CDR2 as YSYEKL. In DNA, the CDR3 is TGCGCCAGCAGCCAAGATCCCGGGGATGAGCAGTACTTC. Its protein is CASSQDPGDEQYF.

The chain links TRBV9 to TRBJ2-1; 7 nucleotides match TRBD2. CDR3 size: 16 residues. Trimming removed 4 bases from V and 0 bases from J; junction bases left unmatched: 7. The germline V gene has CDR1 SGDLS and CDR2 YYNGEE. CDR3 sequence reads: CASSPPGGSSYNEQFF. CDR3 bases: TGTGCCAGCAGCCCTCCCGGGGGGTCCTCCTACAATGAGCAGTTCTTC.

This rearrangement joins TRBV7-6 to TRBJ2-1; 10 nucleotides match TRBD2. The germline gives CDR1 SGHVS, CDR2 FNYEAQ. The V gene end was trimmed by 1 base and the J gene end by 9 bases; junction bases not matched to a gene: 6. The CDR3 extends over 15 amino acids. In DNA form, the CDR3 reads TGTGCCAGCAGCTTAGGTCTAGCGGGAGTTAGTGAGCAGTTCTTC. This codes for CASSLGLAGVSEQFF.